Below, one T cell receptor (beta chain) is given with its context. Its specificity is unknown. 60 Vbeta and 13 Jbeta primers were used in PCR. Using immunoSEQ multiplex PCR, the repertoire was profiled, and TCRdb retains in-frame clones only, with some absent. This table holds 120,000 or so clones, 80% found once. V shed 6 bases and J 5 bases; nucleotides not matched to a gene: 7. This CDR3 has 14 amino acids. Looked up from germline, CDR1 is MDHEN and CDR2 is SYDVKM. The data derive from a study of cytomegalovirus exposure and HLA in healthy donors. Study results and limitations: The only immune exposure information that was available was CMV serostatus. What TCR beta sequences reportedly achieved was accurate prediction of HLA-A and HLA-B alleles in most subjects.

The receptor was isolated from a young man in good health and CMV-seropositive. This chain joins TRBV28 and TRBJ1-2; 9 bases align to TRBD1. The sequenced material came from PBMCs. The DNA for the CDR3 is TGTGCCAGCAGCCCGGGGGACAGGGAATATGGCTACACCTTC. It translates to CASSPGDREYGYTF.